Following are 14 T cell receptor beta chains from one sample sequenced in a study of CD8+ T cells in alopecia areata. The authors extracted RNA and reverse transcribed it into cDNA as the sequencing template. The method was immunoSEQ multiplex PCR; TCRdb's version includes in-frame clones alone and lacks a portion of them. The sample contains about 97,000 clones, around 38% of which appear only once. Sample: CD4+ T cells sorted from blood. These receptor sequences come from a human donor with alopecia areata.

This sequence joins TRBV29-1 and TRBJ2-5; maybe TRBD2 (6 bases). This CDR3 spans 14 amino acids. Germline V CDR1 and CDR2: SQVTM, ANQGSEA. V was pared by 5 bases and J by 2 bases, with 15 bases between. In nucleotides, the CDR3 is TGCAGCGTTAGCTCTAGCGTACCTCAAGAGACCCAGTACTTC. Protein: CSVSSSVPQETQYF.

This chain uses TRBV29-1 with TRBJ2-1, with TRBD2 as a possible D gene (5 bases). Trimming left V 0 bases short and J 3 bases short, with 6 bases between. CDR1 is SQVTM and CDR2 is ANQGSEA in the germline V gene. This CDR3 spans 13 amino acids. CDR3 sequence reads: CSVEEEVYNEQFF. CDR3 coding DNA: TGCAGCGTTGAAGAGGAGGTCTACAATGAGCAGTTCTTC.

V gene TRBV4-1 combines with J gene TRBJ1-5, with D maybe TRBD1 (6 bases). The CDR3 length is 14 residues. V shed 4 bases and J shed 5 bases, with 12 bases lying between them. CDR1 and CDR2 from the germline V gene are MGHRA and YSYEKL. The CDR3 DNA follows: TGCGCCAGCAGCCCCACACAGGGCTATCAGCCCCAGCATTTT. It yields the protein CASSPTQGYQPQHF.

V is TRBV7-2 and J is TRBJ2-1; D gene unclear. Germline V gives CDR1 SGHTA, CDR2 FQGNSA. The germline V and J ends were trimmed by 1 base and 0 bases, with 4 bases remaining between them. CDR3 length equals 14 residues. DNA for the CDR3: TGTGCCAGCAGCTTAGGTAGCTCCTACAATGAGCAGTTCTTC. Translating gives CASSLGSSYNEQFF.

The rearrangement joins TRBV27 to TRBJ1-2; unclear D gene. This CDR3 has 14 amino acids. Germline lookup yields CDR1 MNHEY and CDR2 SMNVEV (reference sequence). V was pared by 8 bases and J by 4 bases, with 17 bases between. The CDR3 spells CASAPFQPAYGYTF. The CDR3 DNA sequence: TGTGCCAGCGCCCCTTTCCAACCGGCCTATGGCTACACCTTC.

DNA for the CDR3: TGTGCCAGCAGTGGAGGCAGGGACACAGATACGCAGTATTTT. Translated: CASSGGRDTDTQYF. The genes are TRBV6-6 and TRBJ2-3; the D gene could be TRBD1 or TRBD2 (5 bases each). V lost 5 bases, J lost 2 bases, and 11 bases lay in between. This CDR3 region has 14 residues. In germline, CDR1 is MNHNY, CDR2 SVGAGI (reference sequence).

The rearrangement links TRBV2 to TRBJ2-1; D is possibly TRBD2 (5 bases). Trimming took off 3 bases at V and 7 bases at J, with 13 bases between the two ends. CDR1 is SNHLY, CDR2 FYNNEI, per germline. CDR3 length: 14 residues. This CDR3 is CASSDKRGLNEQFF. The CDR3 DNA follows: TGTGCCAGCAGTGATAAACGGGGTCTGAATGAGCAGTTCTTC.

This chain uses TRBV19 with TRBJ2-6; D gene unclear. The CDR3 covers 15 residues. V shed 5 bases and J shed 1 base, with 9 bases lying between them. CDR1 and CDR2 from the germline V gene are LNHDA and SQIVND (reference sequence). The CDR3: CASSLQMSGANVLTF. Here the CDR3 DNA reads TGTGCCAGTAGTCTACAGATGTCTGGGGCCAACGTCCTGACTTTC.

The chain carries TRBV4-1 and TRBJ2-7; 12 bases are shared with TRBD2. This CDR3 comprises 18 residues. With V trimmed by 4 bases and J by 0 bases, 10 bases remained unmatched. Germline V lookup: CDR1 MGHRA, CDR2 YSYEKL. Here the CDR3 DNA reads TGCGCCAGCAGCCTACGGACTAGCGGGAAGACCTACTCCTACGAGCAGTACTTC. Its protein product is CASSLRTSGKTYSYEQYF.

This clone was recorded a few times. This rearrangement joins TRBV18 to TRBJ1-2; D unresolved. V gave up 1 base and J gave up 0 bases, with 12 bases separating them. Germline CDR1 reads KGHSH; CDR2 reads LQKENI. This CDR3 has 16 residues. The CDR3, as DNA: TGTGCCAGCTCACCACAGGAGACCAAAGCTAACTATGGCTACACCTTC. Encoded protein: CASSPQETKANYGYTF.

The chain recombines TRBV6-5 with TRBJ1-1, with 7 bases that match TRBD1. With 2 bases clipped from V and 11 bases from J, the junction kept 11 bases outside the gene matches. In germline, CDR1 is MNHEY, CDR2 SVGAGI. This CDR3 has 14 residues. CDR3 DNA: TGTGCCAGCAGTTACGAGACAGGGAGCGTCGAGGCTTTCTTT. This translates into CASSYETGSVEAFF.

The J gene is TRBJ2-3, the V gene TRBV11-2; TRBD2 aligns across 11 bases. V was clipped by 4 bases and J by 0 bases; unmatched bases: 6. Germline V gene data show CDR1 as SGHAT and CDR2 as FQNNGV. This CDR3 has 17 amino acids. The CDR3: CASSWLWTSGSTDTQYF. The CDR3 DNA reads TGTGCCAGCAGCTGGTTATGGACTAGCGGGAGCACAGATACGCAGTATTTT.

This clone was recorded a few times. The J gene is TRBJ2-5, the V gene TRBV28, with D hard to call. V lost 7 bases to trimming and J lost 0 bases, with 18 bases between them. The germline gives CDR1 MDHEN, CDR2 SYDVKM. This CDR3 region has 16 residues. CDR3 protein: CASTLTGSTYQETQYF. The DNA for the CDR3 is TGTGCCAGCACCCTCACGGGCTCAACGTACCAAGAGACCCAGTACTTC. Complete variable domain (other parts from reference TRBV28 and TRBJ2-5): DVKVTQSSRYLVKRTGEKVFLECVQDMDHENMFWYRQDPGLGLRLIYFSYDVKMKEKGDIPEGYSVSREKKERFSLILESASTNQTSMYLCASTLTGSTYQETQYFGPGTRLLVL.

This clone was seen a few times. The rearrangement links TRBV2 to TRBJ2-6, with D possibly being TRBD1 or TRBD2 (5 bases each). The CDR3 contains 15 residues. Trimming removed 7 bases at V and 2 bases at J, with 12 bases between. The V gene's germline CDR1 is SNHLY and CDR2 FYNNEI. The CDR3 here is CASTQRGPGANVLTF. The DNA of the CDR3 is TGTGCCAGCACACAGAGGGGCCCTGGGGCCAACGTCCTGACTTTC.